This T cell receptor (beta chain) was identified during a study of blood T cells in healthy people across ages. Findings of the study overall: Correlation between TCR beta diversity and naive T cell percentage was strong.

About this clonotype itself: The antigen remains undetermined.

This CDR3 region has 14 residues. Germline V CDR1 and CDR2: GTSNPN, SVGIG (reference sequence). Germline trimming cut 2 bases from V and 8 bases from J; bases unmatched to any gene: 11. Alongside a J-beta primer mix, a sample-barcoded 5' primer served in a second PCR lasting about 6 to 12 cycles. TCRdb analysed the 5' RACE reads with MiXCR anew, one entry per CDR3 protein. Of approximately 580,000 distinct CDR3 sequences listed, around 24% are singletons. The data also belong to a second study, concerning T cells of mothers and their children.

The gene calls are TRBV30 and TRBJ1-2, with 7 bases fitting TRBD1. The origin of this receptor is a boy aged 5-17 years in good health. The source material was blood. The CDR3, as DNA: TGTGCCTGGAGTACCCCCGGACAGGTTAAGGGCTACACCTTC. Its translation is CAWSTPGQVKGYTF. Together with reference TRBV30 and TRBJ1-2, the CDR3 gives the full variable domain: SQTIHQWPATLVQPVGSPLSLECTVEGTSNPNLYWYRQAAGRGLQLLFYSVGIGQISSEVPQNLSASRPQDRQFILSSKKLLLSDSGFYLCAWSTPGQVKGYTFGSGTRLTVV.